The present T cell receptor beta chain was sequenced within a study of cytomegalovirus exposure and HLA in healthy donors. General study results and limits: A later analysis showed HLA-associated TCR beta chains outstripping equally common others in clonal expansion.

Worth noting for this clone: Its target is unknown.

The PCR ran on 60 Vbeta and 13 Jbeta primers. Method: immunoSEQ multiplex PCR; TCRdb's copy keeps in-frame clones and lacks some. The top ten clones hold 0.45% to 0.6% of a sample with around 150,000 clones, 88% of them seen once. The CDR3 loop spans 16 amino acids. The germline CDR1 and CDR2 sequences are LGHNA and YSLEER. V dropped 3 bases and J dropped 2; count of bases not matched to a gene: 7. This chain connects TRBV4-3 to TRBJ2-5; 9 bases line up with TRBD1. The material sequenced was PBMCs. This TCR derives from a woman aged 40 to 50 in good health and CMV-seronegative. CDR3 in DNA: TGCGCCAGCAGCCAGGGATGGACAGGGGAGCAAGAGACCCAGTACTTC. Its translation is CASSQGWTGEQETQYF.